Listed below are T cell receptor beta chains from one sample, sequenced in a study of regulatory T cells in long-lasting Graves disease. TCRdb reprocessed the multiplex PCR reads via MiXCR and lists one record per CDR3 protein. The data contain about 560,000 distinct CDR3 sequences, about 15% of them singletons. The data also belong to a second study, concerning T cells in Graves' hyperthyroidism and ophthalmopathy.

The specimen comprised peripheral blood mononuclear cells (PBMCs), sampled at new diagnosis, from a patient treated with antithyroid drugs. Receptors were obtained from a man between 18 and 29 years old with Graves disease. Both conserved end residues are part of each CDR3. Fields, in order: D gene, clone size, J gene, V gene, CDR3 protein, CDR3 DNA. A D gene is named only where the DNA matches it firmly. Clone size is given for some rows only: seen once, a few or many times, or a class if the clone is expanded.

D: .; size: few; J: TRBJ2-1; V: TRBV5-1; CDR3: CASSFLPGGENEQFF; DNA: TGCGCCAGCAGCTTCCTACCAGGGGGGGAAAATGAGCAGTTCTTC
D: .; size: .; J: TRBJ1-5; V: TRBV10-3; CDR3: CAVTPGYNQPQHF; DNA: TGTGCCGTAACCCCAGGGTACAATCAGCCCCAGCATTTT
D: TRBD2; size: many; J: TRBJ2-3; V: TRBV20-1; CDR3: CSARDRRLAGSDTQYF; DNA: TGCAGTGCTAGAGACCGTCGACTAGCGGGGTCGGATACGCAGTATTTT
D: .; size: .; J: TRBJ2-3; V: TRBV6-2/TRBV6-3; CDR3: CASSYGGADTQYF; DNA: TGTGCCAGCAGTTACGGAGGGGCAGATACGCAGTATTTT
D: TRBD1; size: few; J: TRBJ1-1; V: TRBV4-1; CDR3: CASSQEAGDSYLNTEAFF; DNA: TGCGCCAGCAGCCAAGAAGCGGGGGACAGCTACTTGAACACTGAAGCTTTCTTT
D: .; size: many; J: TRBJ2-6; V: TRBV27; CDR3: CASSLLGSGANVLTF; DNA: TGTGCCAGCAGTTTATTGGGCTCCGGGGCCAACGTCCTGACTTTC
D: TRBD2; size: many; J: TRBJ2-5; V: TRBV5-8; CDR3: CASSPGGSPTETQYF; DNA: TGTGCCAGCAGCCCCGGGGGGTCGCCGACCGAGACCCAGTACTTC
D: TRBD1; size: few; J: TRBJ2-5; V: TRBV6-9; CDR3: CASSFRTGAMETQYF; DNA: TGTGCCAGCAGTTTCCGGACAGGGGCGATGGAGACCCAGTACTTC
D: .; size: .; J: TRBJ2-1; V: TRBV19; CDR3: CASSMGGHRYSYNEQFF; DNA: TGTGCCAGTAGTATGGGAGGACACAGATACTCCTACAATGAGCAGTTCTTC
D: TRBD1; size: few; J: TRBJ1-6; V: TRBV27; CDR3: CASSAQGTGRNSPLHF; DNA: TGTGCCAGCTCAGCACAGGGGACGGGGAGGAATTCACCCCTCCACTTT
D: .; size: .; J: TRBJ2-3; V: TRBV19; CDR3: CARSPGAVRAGQNTQYF; DNA: TGTGCCAGATCTCCCGGGGCGGTAAGAGCGGGACAAAATACGCAGTATTTT
D: .; size: .; J: TRBJ2-5; V: TRBV29-1; CDR3: CSVDGLDQETQYF; DNA: TGCAGCGTTGACGGACTCGACCAAGAGACCCAGTACTTC
D: .; size: .; J: TRBJ1-5; V: TRBV19; CDR3: CASKQGSGKQPQHF; DNA: TGTGCCAGTAAGCAGGGTTCAGGAAAGCAGCCCCAGCATTTT
D: .; size: few; J: TRBJ2-3; V: TRBV30; CDR3: CAWSSAGIADTQYF; DNA: TGTGCCTGGAGCTCAGCGGGTATCGCAGATACGCAGTATTTT
D: .; size: .; J: TRBJ1-2; V: TRBV7-9; CDR3: CASSLGQGTGYAF; DNA: TGTGCCAGCAGCTTAGGGCAGGGTACTGGCTACGCCTTC
D: TRBD2; size: many; J: TRBJ2-7; V: TRBV7-9; CDR3: CASSLAVGTGTSGGAYEQYF; DNA: TGTGCCAGCAGCTTAGCTGTCGGGACAGGGACTAGCGGAGGGGCCTACGAGCAGTACTTC
D: .; size: many; J: TRBJ2-7; V: TRBV28; CDR3: CASSGSPTYEQYF; DNA: TGTGCCAGCAGTGGCAGCCCGACCTACGAGCAGTACTTC
D: TRBD1; size: .; J: TRBJ2-7; V: TRBV20-1; CDR3: CSARELGGPYEQYF; DNA: TGCAGTGCTAGAGAGCTAGGGGGCCCCTACGAGCAGTACTTC
D: .; size: few; J: TRBJ2-7; V: TRBV28; CDR3: CASSRNRDEQYF; DNA: TGTGCCAGCAGTCGCAACCGGGACGAGCAGTACTTC
D: .; size: .; J: TRBJ2-7; V: TRBV27; CDR3: CASSFKSSYEQYF; DNA: TGTGCCAGCAGTTTCAAGAGCTCCTACGAGCAGTACTTC
D: TRBD2; size: many; J: TRBJ2-2; V: TRBV12-3/TRBV12-4; CDR3: CASSLLAGGPGELFF; DNA: TGTGCCAGCAGTTTGTTAGCGGGAGGACCCGGGGAGCTGTTTTTT
D: TRBD1; size: few; J: TRBJ2-2; V: TRBV25-1; CDR3: CASSDRDRDTGELFF; DNA: TGTGCCAGCAGTGACCGGGACAGGGACACCGGGGAGCTGTTTTTT
D: .; size: .; J: TRBJ2-7; V: TRBV7-8; CDR3: CASSLAAAYEQYF; DNA: TGTGCCAGCAGCTTGGCGGCCGCCTACGAGCAGTACTTC
D: .; size: many; J: TRBJ1-4; V: TRBV20-1; CDR3: CSAGDPKGRGEKLFF; DNA: TGCAGTGCCGGGGATCCCAAGGGGCGCGGTGAAAAACTGTTTTTT
D: .; size: many; J: TRBJ2-2; V: TRBV28; CDR3: CASNLAGTNTGELFF; DNA: TGTGCCAGCAATCTGGCAGGGACGAACACCGGGGAGCTGTTTTTT
D: TRBD1; size: few; J: TRBJ1-1; V: TRBV5-1; CDR3: CASSRYDRVNTEAFF; DNA: TGTGCCAGCAGCCGTTACGACAGGGTTAACACTGAAGCTTTCTTT
D: .; size: .; J: TRBJ2-3; V: TRBV25-1; CDR3: CASSGLVSDTQYF; DNA: TGTGCCAGCAGTGGGCTAGTGTCAGATACGCAGTATTTT
D: .; size: many; J: TRBJ2-3; V: TRBV28; CDR3: CASSSEPLADTQYF; DNA: TGTGCCAGCAGTTCTGAGCCTTTGGCAGATACGCAGTATTTT
D: TRBD1; size: many; J: TRBJ1-2; V: TRBV2; CDR3: CASSSQTGAGGYTF; DNA: TGTGCCAGCAGTTCCCAGACAGGGGCAGGCGGCTACACCTTC
D: .; size: many; J: TRBJ2-2; V: TRBV2; CDR3: CASSRHGELFF; DNA: TGTGCCAGCAGTCGACACGGGGAGCTGTTTTTT
D: .; size: many; J: TRBJ2-3; V: TRBV27; CDR3: CASSLGTGWVLPGTDTQYF; DNA: TGTGCCAGCAGTTTAGGGACCGGATGGGTTCTTCCTGGCACAGATACGCAGTATTTT
D: TRBD2; size: many; J: TRBJ2-1; V: TRBV30; CDR3: CAWSPTDASGRTYNEQFF; DNA: TGTGCCTGGTCTCCTACCGATGCTAGCGGGAGAACTTACAATGAGCAGTTCTTC
D: .; size: few; J: TRBJ2-2; V: TRBV2; CDR3: CASLTASNTGELFF; DNA: TGTGCCAGTCTAACCGCATCGAACACCGGGGAGCTGTTTTTT